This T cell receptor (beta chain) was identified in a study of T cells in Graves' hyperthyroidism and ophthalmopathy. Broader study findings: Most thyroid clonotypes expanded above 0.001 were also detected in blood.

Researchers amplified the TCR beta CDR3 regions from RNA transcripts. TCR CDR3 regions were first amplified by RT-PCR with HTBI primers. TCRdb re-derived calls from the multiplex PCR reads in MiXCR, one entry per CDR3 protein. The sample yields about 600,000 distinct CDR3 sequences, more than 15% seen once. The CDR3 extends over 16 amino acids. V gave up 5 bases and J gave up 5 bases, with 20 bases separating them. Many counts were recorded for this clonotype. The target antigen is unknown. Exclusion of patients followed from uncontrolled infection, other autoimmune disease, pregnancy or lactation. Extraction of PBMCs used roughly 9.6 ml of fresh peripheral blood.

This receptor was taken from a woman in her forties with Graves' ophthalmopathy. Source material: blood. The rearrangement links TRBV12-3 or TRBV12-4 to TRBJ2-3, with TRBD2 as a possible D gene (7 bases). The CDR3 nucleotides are TGTGCCAGCAGTCCCGAGTGGGGGGGCGGTATAGATACGCAGTATTTT. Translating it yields CASSPEWGGGIDTQYF.